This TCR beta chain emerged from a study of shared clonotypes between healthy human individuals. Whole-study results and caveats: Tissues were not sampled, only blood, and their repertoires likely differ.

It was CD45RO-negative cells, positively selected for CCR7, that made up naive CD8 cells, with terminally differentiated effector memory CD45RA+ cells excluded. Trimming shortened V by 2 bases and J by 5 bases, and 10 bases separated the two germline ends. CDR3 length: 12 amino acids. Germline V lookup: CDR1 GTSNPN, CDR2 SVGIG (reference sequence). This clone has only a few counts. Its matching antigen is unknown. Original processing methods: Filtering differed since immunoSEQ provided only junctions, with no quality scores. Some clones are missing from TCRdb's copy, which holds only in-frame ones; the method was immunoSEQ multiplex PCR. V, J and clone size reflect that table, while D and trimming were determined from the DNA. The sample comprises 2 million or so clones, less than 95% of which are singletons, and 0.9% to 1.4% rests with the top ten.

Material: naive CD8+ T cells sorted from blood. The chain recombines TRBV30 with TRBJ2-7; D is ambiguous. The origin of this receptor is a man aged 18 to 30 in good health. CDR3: CAWSKFTHEQYF. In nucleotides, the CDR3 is TGTGCCTGGAGTAAGTTTACCCACGAGCAGTACTTC. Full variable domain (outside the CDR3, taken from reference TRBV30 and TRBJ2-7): SQTIHQWPATLVQPVGSPLSLECTVEGTSNPNLYWYRQAAGRGLQLLFYSVGIGQISSEVPQNLSASRPQDRQFILSSKKLLLSDSGFYLCAWSKFTHEQYFGPGTRLTVT.